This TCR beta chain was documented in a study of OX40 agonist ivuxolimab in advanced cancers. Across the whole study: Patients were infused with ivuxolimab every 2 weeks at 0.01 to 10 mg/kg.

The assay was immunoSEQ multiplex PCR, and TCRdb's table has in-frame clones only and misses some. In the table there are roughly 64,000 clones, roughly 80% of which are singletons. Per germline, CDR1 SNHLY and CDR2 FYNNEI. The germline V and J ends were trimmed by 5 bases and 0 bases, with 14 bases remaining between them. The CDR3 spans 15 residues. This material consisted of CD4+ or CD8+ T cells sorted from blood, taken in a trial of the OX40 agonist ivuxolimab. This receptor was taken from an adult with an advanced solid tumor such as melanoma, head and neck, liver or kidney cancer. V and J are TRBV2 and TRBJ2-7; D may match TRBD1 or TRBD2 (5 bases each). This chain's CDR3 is CASSKNPGASYEQYF. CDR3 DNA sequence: TGTGCCAGCAGTAAAAACCCCGGGGCCTCCTACGAGCAGTACTTC. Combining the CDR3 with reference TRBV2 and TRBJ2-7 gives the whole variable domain EPEVTQTPSHQVTQMGQEVILRCVPISNHLYFYWYRQILGQKVEFLVSFYNNEISEKSEIFDDQFSVERPDGSNFTLKIRSTKLEDSAMYFCASSKNPGASYEQYFGPGTRLTVT.